The 6 T cell receptor beta chains reported below all come from one sample, sequenced in a study of blood T cell repertoires in COVID-19. Profiling relied on immunoSEQ multiplex PCR, and the TCRdb table lists in-frame clones only, not all of them. The data hold roughly 250,000 clones, with 75% to 90% observed a single time. Material for sequencing was peripheral blood. The receptors derive from a middle-aged woman with acute or convalescent COVID-19.

The genes are TRBV9 and TRBJ1-2, with no clear D. Germline V gene data show CDR1 as SGDLS and CDR2 as YYNGEE. This CDR3 has 14 residues. V lost 6 bases and J lost 4, with 16 bases in between. The CDR3 protein is CASTEGGQFYGYTF. The CDR3 coding sequence is TGTGCCAGCACCGAGGGAGGGCAGTTCTATGGCTACACCTTC. The variable domain in full, with the rest retrieved from reference TRBV9 and TRBJ1-2, is DSGVTQTPKHLITATGQRVTLRCSPRSGDLSVYWYQQSLDQGLQFLIQYYNGEERAKGNILERFSAQQFPDLHSELNLSSLELGDSALYFCASTEGGQFYGYTFGSGTRLTVV.

This clone was found once. The CDR3: CASSATGFYEQFF. The CDR3 coding sequence is TGTGCCAGCAGCGCCACAGGGTTTTATGAGCAGTTCTTC. This sequence joins TRBV12-3 or TRBV12-4 and TRBJ2-1, with D possibly TRBD1 on 6 matching bases. This CDR3 is 13 amino acids long. V lost 6 bases and J lost 8, with 14 bases in between.

The gene calls are TRBV7-3 and TRBJ1-5, with D possibly TRBD1 on 6 matching bases. This CDR3 contains 14 residues. Trimming pared 3 bases from V and 0 bases from J, leaving 6 bases between. Germline-derived CDR1 and CDR2 are SGHTA and FQGTGA. The chain's CDR3 is CASSLTGSNQPQHF. CDR3 nucleotides: TGTGCCAGCAGCTTGACAGGTAGCAATCAGCCCCAGCATTTT. The full variable domain, completed using reference TRBV7-3 and TRBJ1-5, is GAGVSQTPSNKVTEKGKYVELRCDPISGHTALYWYRQSLGQGPEFLIYFQGTGAADDSGLPNDRFFAVRPEGSVSTLKIQRTERGDSAVYLCASSLTGSNQPQHFGDGTRLSIL.

The chain recombines TRBV10-3 with TRBJ2-5; 9 positions agree with TRBD2. The CDR3 has 17 amino acids. Looked up from germline, CDR1 is ENHRY and CDR2 is SYGVKD. Unmatched junction bases numbered 17, after V lost 5 bases and J lost 7 bases. Written as DNA, the CDR3 is TGTGCCATCAGTAACGAATTACTAGCGGGCGGGGTAGGGACCCAGTACTTC. Its protein product is CAISNELLAGGVGTQYF.

This chain uses TRBV7-8 with TRBJ1-2; weak D call: TRBD1 (5 bases). The germline V and J ends were trimmed by 0 bases and 4 bases, with 9 bases remaining between them. There are 14 residues in the CDR3. Germline V gene sequence: CDR1 SGHVS, CDR2 FQNEAQ. The CDR3 region is CASSLAGQIYGYTF. The CDR3 DNA reads as TGTGCCAGCAGCTTAGCGGGGCAAATCTATGGCTACACCTTC.

The gene calls are TRBV10-2 and TRBJ1-1; perhaps TRBD1 as D (5 bases). CDR1 WSHSY and CDR2 SAAADI come from the germline V gene. This CDR3 spans 14 amino acids. Trimming cost V 3 bases and J 7 bases, with 15 bases left between them. The CDR3 reads CASSELGLGNEAFF. The CDR3 nucleotides are TGCGCCAGCAGTGAACTGGGGCTGGGGAATGAAGCTTTCTTT.